Described below is a single T cell receptor (beta chain) sequence and its context. Using immunoSEQ multiplex PCR, the repertoire was profiled, and TCRdb retains in-frame clones only, with some absent. Of 75,000 to 90,000 clones listed, 93% were seen once; the top ten hold 0.24%. Germline V lookup: CDR1 LGHNA, CDR2 YNFKEQ. The CDR3 runs 16 residues. V was pared by 6 bases and J by 6 bases, with 16 bases of the junction left unmatched. This record belongs to a study of technical replicates of blood from a few donors. This TCR was sampled from a human donor in good health. The chain uses TRBV4-2 and TRBJ2-7, with TRBD1 identical over 8 bases. The sequencing sample was made of T cells isolated from PBMCs. The CDR3 bases are TGTGCCAGCAGGGAATTTTCATCGACAGGGGTTGGCGAGCAGTACTTC. It translates to CASREFSSTGVGEQYF.